This record concerns one TCR beta chain sequence. The entry originates in a study of CD8+CD57+ T cells in acquired aplastic anemia. It was patients with CD8+CD57+ cell expansion by flow cytometry who were chosen for sequencing. For CDR3 and TCR beta VDJ profiling, genomic DNA was the template used. Via MiXCR, TCRdb re-called the reads, giving one row per CDR3 protein. The sample shows about 200,000 distinct CDR3 sequences, 50% to 70% of them seen only once. Specimen: sorted CD4+, CD8+, or CD8+CD57+ T cells (not recorded which) from PBMCs. This TCR was recovered from a human donor with aplastic anemia.

The CDR3 here is CATSDGNTEAFF. The CDR3 DNA is TGTGCCACCAGTGATGGGAACACTGAAGCTTTCTTT. The chain employs TRBV24-1 and TRBJ1-1, with D unclear. This CDR3 has 12 amino acids. Trimming cost V 3 bases and J 1 base, with 2 bases left between them. Germline CDR1 is KGHDR and CDR2 is SFDVKD.